The 4 T cell receptor beta chains below all came from one sample that was sequenced in a study of memory CD4+ T cells and cytomegalovirus serostatus. The assay was immunoSEQ multiplex PCR, and TCRdb's table has in-frame clones only and misses some. The sample contains some 67,000 clones, about 76% of which appear only once. Single viable CD3+CD4+CD8-CD45RO+ cells were sorted as the memory CD4+ T cells. Input material: memory CD4+ T cells from blood. The source is an adult in good health and CMV-seropositive.

The V gene is TRBV29-1, the J gene TRBJ1-2; the D is unclear. The germline V gene encodes CDR1 SQVTM and CDR2 ANQGSEA. CDR3 length: 14 residues. Trimming removed 3 bases from V and 4 bases from J, with 15 bases in between. CDR3 DNA sequence: TGCAGCGTTGAGGCCATAAAGCCCCTCTATGGCTACACCTTC. The encoded protein is CSVEAIKPLYGYTF.

The chain has TRBV6-5 and TRBJ1-1, with 8 nucleotides matching TRBD1. Per the germline V gene, CDR1 is MNHEY and CDR2 is SVGAGI. Trimming at V came to 6 bases and at J to 3 bases, leaving 9 bases not matched to a gene. The CDR3 has 15 residues. In nucleotides, the CDR3 is TGTGCCAGCAGAGGGTTGGACAGGGTGGACACTGAAGCTTTCTTT. Protein: CASRGLDRVDTEAFF.

With regard to this clone: Other DNA sequences in this sample translate to the same CDR3. J is TRBJ2-5 and V is TRBV6-6, with D unclear. This CDR3 is 12 amino acids long. The germline gives CDR1 MNHNY, CDR2 SVGAGI (reference sequence). V was pared by 0 bases and J by 5 bases, with 4 bases between. The chain's CDR3 is CASSYSRETQYF. In nucleotides, the CDR3 is TGTGCCAGCAGTTACTCGAGGGAGACCCAGTACTTC.

The chain carries TRBV28 and TRBJ1-6; 7 nucleotides line up with TRBD1. The CDR3 is made up of 16 amino acids. CDR1 MDHEN and CDR2 SYDVKM come from the germline V gene. Trimming removed 6 bases from V and 4 bases from J; junction bases left unmatched: 9. CDR3: CASRYVTGQYNSPLHF. The CDR3 DNA sequence: TGTGCCAGCAGGTACGTTACGGGACAGTATAATTCACCCCTCCACTTT.